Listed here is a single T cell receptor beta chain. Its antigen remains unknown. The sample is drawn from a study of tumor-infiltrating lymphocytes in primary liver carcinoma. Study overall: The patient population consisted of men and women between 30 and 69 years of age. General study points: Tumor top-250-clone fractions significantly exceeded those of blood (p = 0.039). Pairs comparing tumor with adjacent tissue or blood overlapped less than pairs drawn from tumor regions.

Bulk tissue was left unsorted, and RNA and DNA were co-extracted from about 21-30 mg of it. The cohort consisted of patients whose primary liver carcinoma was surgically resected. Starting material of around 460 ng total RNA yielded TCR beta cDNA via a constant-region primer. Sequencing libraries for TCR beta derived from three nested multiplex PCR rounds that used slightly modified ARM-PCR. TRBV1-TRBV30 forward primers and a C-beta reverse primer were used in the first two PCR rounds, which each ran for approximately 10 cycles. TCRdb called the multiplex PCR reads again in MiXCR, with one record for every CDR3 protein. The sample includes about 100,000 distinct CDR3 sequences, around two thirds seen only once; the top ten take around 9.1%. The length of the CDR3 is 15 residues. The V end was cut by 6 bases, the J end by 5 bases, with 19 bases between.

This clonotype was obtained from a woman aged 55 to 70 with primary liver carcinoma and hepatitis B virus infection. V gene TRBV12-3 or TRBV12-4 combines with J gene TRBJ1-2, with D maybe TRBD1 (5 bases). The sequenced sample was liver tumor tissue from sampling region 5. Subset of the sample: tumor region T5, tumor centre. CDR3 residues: CASRGEGRRGYGYTF. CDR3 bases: TGTGCCAGCAGGGGGGAGGGCAGGCGGGGTTATGGCTACACCTTC.